Included here is one T cell receptor (beta chain) sequence, with context. The data were obtained in a study of PD-1 blockade in mismatch repair-deficient tumors. In germline, CDR1 is SGHAT, CDR2 FQDESV (reference sequence). V was cut by 5 bases and J by 1 base, with 11 bases left in between. The CDR3 has 14 residues. Sequencing was performed with immunoSEQ multiplex PCR; in TCRdb, only in-frame clones are kept and a portion is missing. The table shows 100,000 to 150,000 clones, with 86% occurring only once. The sequences come from peripheral blood, collected 44 weeks after starting pembrolizumab. The chain has TRBV11-1 and TRBJ1-1; D gene unclear. This TCR was recovered from an adult with mismatch repair-deficient cancer. In DNA form, the CDR3 reads TGTGCCAGCAGCGTGTCAAGATGGAACACTGAAGCTTTCTTT. It encodes CASSVSRWNTEAFF.